This TCR beta chain was observed in a study of blood T cell repertoires in COVID-19. In the study overall: Acute-phase and convalescent COVID-19 samples originated in the United States, Italy and Spain. The cDNA or gDNA used as material had been derived from T cells, B-cell-depleted T cells, or PBMCs.

V was shortened by 3 bases and J by 15 bases, with 12 bases between the two germline ends. Germline V gene data show CDR1 as LGHNA and CDR2 as YSLEER. The CDR3 contains 11 residues. Per the authors' pipeline: Using reference gene primer amplification, nucleated cell counts were estimated. Clones were sequenced by immunoSEQ multiplex PCR, and TCRdb holds only the in-frame ones, with some missing. V and J calls and clone size are those listed in that table; D and trimming were worked out from the DNA. The sample records 180,000 or so clones, roughly four fifths being singletons. The sequencing sample was made of peripheral blood. This chain joins TRBV4-3 and TRBJ2-1, with a weak D call TRBD1 (6 bases). This TCR was sampled from a human donor with acute or convalescent COVID-19. The donor label of this sample is uncertain. CDR3 bases: TGCGCCAGCAGCCACAGGGGCTATTCGTTCTTC. Amino acids: CASSHRGYSFF.